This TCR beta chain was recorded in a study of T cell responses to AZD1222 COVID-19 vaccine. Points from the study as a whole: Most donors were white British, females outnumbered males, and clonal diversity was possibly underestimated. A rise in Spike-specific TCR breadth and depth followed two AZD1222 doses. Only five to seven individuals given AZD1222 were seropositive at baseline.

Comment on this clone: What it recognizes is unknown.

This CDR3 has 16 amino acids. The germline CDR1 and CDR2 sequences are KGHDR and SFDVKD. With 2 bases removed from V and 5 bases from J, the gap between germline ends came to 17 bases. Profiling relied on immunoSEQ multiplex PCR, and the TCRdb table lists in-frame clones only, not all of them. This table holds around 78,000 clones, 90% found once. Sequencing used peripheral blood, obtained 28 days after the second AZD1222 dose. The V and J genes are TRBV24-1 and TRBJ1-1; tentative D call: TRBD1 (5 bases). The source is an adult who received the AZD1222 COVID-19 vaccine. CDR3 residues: CATSDSGTRGETEAFF. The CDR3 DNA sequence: TGTGCCACCAGTGATTCTGGGACCCGGGGGGAGACTGAAGCTTTCTTT.